A single sample gave rise to the 25 T cell receptor beta chains below, sequenced in a study of radiotherapy plus CTLA-4 blockade in lung cancer. Libraries were prepared by immunoSEQ multiplex PCR; TCRdb keeps only in-frame clonotypes and omits some of them. The sample records 81,000 or so clones, around 78% being singletons. Material: peripheral blood, obtained from a patient treated with radiotherapy plus ipilimumab. The source is a human donor with non-small cell lung cancer whose response to radiotherapy plus ipilimumab could not be evaluated. Some clones in this sample may be carry-over from other donors' samples.

This clone has only one observation. The chain combines TRBV10-3 with TRBJ1-2, with D perhaps TRBD1 (5 bases). Trimming shortened V by 11 bases and J by 4 bases, and 26 bases separated the two germline ends. Per germline, CDR1 ENHRY and CDR2 SYGVKD. The CDR3 runs 16 residues. CDR3 nucleotides: TGTGCCTCGGAATCCGACCAGGACGGAGGGGTCTATGGCTACACCTTC. This sequence encodes CASESDQDGGVYGYTF.

The chain is built from TRBV6-4 and TRBJ1-6; 8 bases match TRBD1. This CDR3 spans 14 amino acids. Trimming took 5 bases from V and 10 from J; bases not matched to a gene: 7. Germline loops: CDR1 MRHNA, CDR2 SNTAGT. For the CDR3, the DNA is TGTGCCAGCAGTCCTACAGGGGGAAGATCACCCCTCCACTTT. Its translation is CASSPTGGRSPLHF.

The rearrangement joins TRBV5-5 to TRBJ1-2; D is unresolved. CDR3 length equals 14 residues. V lost 0 bases and J 4 bases, leaving 10 bases between the germline ends. The germline gives CDR1 SGHKS, CDR2 YYEKEE (reference sequence). CDR3: CASSLVQLSYGYTF. The CDR3 nucleotides read TGTGCCAGCAGCTTGGTACAGCTTAGCTATGGCTACACCTTC.

The chain has TRBV21-1 and TRBJ1-5; the table gives TRBD1 as D, unverified against the DNA. TRBV21-1 is noted as a pseudogene. The CDR3 has 17 residues. CDR3 amino acids: CASSKEDRGRSNQPQHF. The DNA for the CDR3 is TGTGCCAGCAGCAAAGAAGACAGGGGGCGAAGCAATCAGCCCCAGCATTTT.

The chain combines TRBV30 with TRBJ2-1, with 10 bases lining up with TRBD2. The CDR3 consists of 16 residues. V lost 4 bases to trimming and J lost 0 bases; unmatched junction nucleotides: 6. The V gene's germline CDR1 is GTSNPN and CDR2 SVGIG (reference sequence). The CDR3 bases are TGTGCCTGGACTCAGCGGGGGGGACGCTCCTACAATGAGCAGTTCTTC. Translated: CAWTQRGGRSYNEQFF. The full variable domain, rest sourced from reference TRBV30 and TRBJ2-1, is SQTIHQWPATLVQPVGSPLSLECTVEGTSNPNLYWYRQAAGRGLQLLFYSVGIGQISSEVPQNLSASRPQDRQFILSSKKLLLSDSGFYLCAWTQRGGRSYNEQFFGPGTRLTVL.

The CDR3 spells CASSFSGQASYEQYF. Here the CDR3 DNA reads TGTGCCAGCAGCTTCTCGGGACAGGCATCCTACGAGCAGTACTTC. The chain uses TRBV5-5 and TRBJ2-7; TRBD1 agrees at 8 bases. Trimming took 2 bases from V and 1 from J; bases not matched to a gene: 5. Germline-derived CDR1 and CDR2 are SGHKS and YYEKEE (reference sequence). The length of the CDR3 is 15 residues. The whole variable domain, filled in from reference TRBV5-5 and TRBJ2-7, reads DAGVTQSPTHLIKTRGQQVTLRCSPISGHKSVSWYQQVLGQGPQFIFQYYEKEERGRGNFPDRFSARQFPNYSSELNVNALLLGDSALYLCASSFSGQASYEQYFGPGTRLTVT.

In its sample, this clone was seen a few times. The chain couples TRBV7-2 to TRBJ1-3; TRBD1 is a possible D gene (5 bases). CDR3 length equals 14 residues. CDR1 is SGHTA, CDR2 FQGNSA, per germline. The V gene lost 5 bases and the J gene lost 4 bases, with 12 bases spanning the gap. CDR3 bases: TGTGCCAGCAGCCCCGGGGGTCCGGGAAACACCATATATTTT. Its translation: CASSPGGPGNTIYF.

V is TRBV18 and J is TRBJ1-6; the D gene is possibly TRBD1 (6 bases). V gave up 3 bases and J gave up 5 bases, with 11 bases separating them. Germline assignment: CDR1 KGHSH and CDR2 LQKENI. This CDR3 contains 15 residues. The CDR3 DNA sequence: TGTGCCAGCTCACCCGGGGCAGGGGATAATTCACCCCTCCACTTT. Its protein is CASSPGAGDNSPLHF.

This clone was counted only a few times. The chain is built from TRBV9 and TRBJ1-5, with D perhaps matching TRBD1 (5 bases). The CDR3 is 14 amino acids. Between the trimmed V and J ends, which lost 3 bases and 0 bases, there was a span of 7 bases. Germline assignment: CDR1 SGDLS and CDR2 YYNGEE. The CDR3, as DNA: TGTGCCAGCAGCGCTGGGGCTAGCAATCAGCCCCAGCATTTT. Translation: CASSAGASNQPQHF.

The rearrangement joins TRBV6-4 to TRBJ1-6; a possible D gene is TRBD1 (6 bases). Per the germline V gene, CDR1 is MRHNA and CDR2 is SNTAGT. The CDR3 contains 17 residues. V was clipped by 6 bases and J by 10 bases, with 25 bases between them. The CDR3 region has the DNA TGTGCCAGCAGCTCCGTCTGGGGAGGGGGAGATCAATCACCCCTCCACTTT. Protein sequence: CASSSVWGGGDQSPLHF.

V gene TRBV6-6 combines with J gene TRBJ2-3, with D possibly matching TRBD1 (5 bases). The CDR3 runs to 14 residues. Germline CDR1 MNHNY, CDR2 SVGAGI (reference sequence). The V and J ends lost 2 bases and 4 bases respectively, with 10 bases between them. CDR3: CASSYRRAADTQYF. CDR3 DNA: TGTGCCAGCAGTTACCGCAGGGCGGCAGATACGCAGTATTTT.

The sample holds a few counts of this clone. The chain employs TRBV6-1 and TRBJ2-1; unclear D gene. The V gene lost 6 bases and the J gene lost 5 bases, with 8 bases spanning the gap. Germline CDR1 and CDR2: MNHNS and SASEGT. The CDR3 has 12 residues. DNA of the CDR3: TGTGCCAGCAGGGGCCATCACAATGAGCAGTTCTTC. This gives the protein CASRGHHNEQFF.

In DNA form, the CDR3 reads TGTGCTAGTGGTTTGGTACGGGGGTCCTACAATGAGCAGTTCTTC. It specifies CASGLVRGSYNEQFF. This chain connects TRBV12-5 to TRBJ2-1; TRBD2 is a possible D gene (6 bases). The CDR3 runs 15 residues. Germline lookup yields CDR1 LGHNT and CDR2 FRNRAP. The germline V and J ends were trimmed by 0 bases and 1 base, with 7 bases remaining between them.

The CDR3 reads CASRLRRQNVYNSPLHF. For the CDR3, the DNA is TGTGCCAGCAGACTCCGACGACAAAACGTCTATAATTCACCCCTCCACTTT. The chain uses TRBV28 and TRBJ1-6; D gene unclear. Germline loops: CDR1 MDHEN, CDR2 SYDVKM. The CDR3 has 17 residues. Trimming cost V 6 bases and J 3 bases, with 18 bases left between them.

The rearrangement joins TRBV4-3 to TRBJ1-5, with D unresolved. V dropped 1 base and J dropped 5 bases, with 6 bases sitting between them. The CDR3 loop spans 13 amino acids. Looked up from germline, CDR1 is LGHNA and CDR2 is YSLEER. CDR3 protein: CASSQGSDQPQHF. CDR3 DNA sequence: TGCGCCAGCAGCCAAGGTTCCGATCAGCCCCAGCATTTT.

The J gene is TRBJ2-7, the V gene TRBV7-6; the match to TRBD1 covers 8 bases. CDR1 and CDR2 from the germline V gene are SGHVS and FNYEAQ. The CDR3 extends over 14 amino acids. Trimming removed 5 bases from V and 3 bases from J; junction bases left unmatched: 6. The CDR3 region is CASSLGQADYEQYF. For the CDR3, the DNA is TGTGCCAGCAGCCTGGGACAGGCGGACTACGAGCAGTACTTC.

This chain connects TRBV15 to TRBJ2-3; 14 bases fit TRBD2. V shed 1 base, J shed 2 bases, and the junction held 5 bases outside the gene matches. CDR1 and CDR2 (germline): LNHNV, YYDKDF (reference sequence). This CDR3 has 18 residues. CDR3: CATSRGTSGGIITDTQYF. CDR3 coding DNA: TGTGCCACCAGCAGAGGGACTAGCGGGGGGATCATCACAGATACGCAGTATTTT.

The rearrangement joins TRBV19 to TRBJ2-5; D remains ambiguous. Trimming took off 5 bases at V and 5 bases at J, with 15 bases between the two ends. Germline CDR1 and CDR2: LNHDA and SQIVND (reference sequence). The length of the CDR3 is 14 residues. The CDR3 protein is CASSPVYPPETQYF. CDR3 nucleotides: TGTGCCAGTAGTCCGGTGTACCCACCGGAGACCCAGTACTTC. Combining the CDR3 with reference TRBV19 and TRBJ2-5 gives the whole variable domain DGGITQSPKYLFRKEGQNVTLSCEQNLNHDAMYWYRQDPGQGLRLIYYSQIVNDFQKGDIAEGYSVSREKKESFPLTVTSAQKNPTAFYLCASSPVYPPETQYFGPGTRLLVL.

The chain recombines TRBV28 with TRBJ2-3, with D possibly matching TRBD2 (6 bases). CDR1 MDHEN and CDR2 SYDVKM come from the germline V gene. This CDR3 contains 17 residues. V gave up 2 bases and J gave up 6 bases, with 21 bases separating them. CDR3 sequence (DNA): TGTGCCAGCAGTTTAGTGTCGATCGGAGGGCCCACGGATACGCAGTATTTT. Translation gives CASSLVSIGGPTDTQYF. Filled out from reference TRBV28 and TRBJ2-3, the complete variable domain reads DVKVTQSSRYLVKRTGEKVFLECVQDMDHENMFWYRQDPGLGLRLIYFSYDVKMKEKGDIPEGYSVSREKKERFSLILESASTNQTSMYLCASSLVSIGGPTDTQYFGPGTRLTVL.

The chain is built from TRBV11-2 and TRBJ2-1; TRBD2 agrees at 10 bases. Germline CDR1 is SGHAT and CDR2 is FQNNGV. The CDR3 is 18 residues long. V dropped 5 bases and J dropped 4; count of bases not matched to a gene: 14. In nucleotides, the CDR3 is TGTGCCAGCAGCGGTCCCCATAAGCGGGGGGGCGTTTACAATGAGCAGTTCTTC. Translation gives CASSGPHKRGGVYNEQFF.

This clone was recorded a few times. The CDR3 region is CAWSQTSAETQYF. CDR3 nucleotides: TGTGCCTGGAGTCAGACCAGCGCAGAGACCCAGTACTTC. V is TRBV30 and J is TRBJ2-5; unclear D gene. V dropped 2 bases and J dropped 4 bases, with 11 bases sitting between them. The CDR3 sequence is 13 residues long. The germline V gene encodes CDR1 GTSNPN and CDR2 SVGIG (reference sequence).

This clone has just a few counts. The chain links TRBV10-3 to TRBJ1-2; 7 nucleotides line up with TRBD1. CDR1 is ENHRY and CDR2 is SYGVKD in the germline V gene. The CDR3 is 16 residues long. The J segment lost 8 bases and the V segment lost 0 bases, leaving 12 bases of the junction unmatched. The CDR3 spells CAISESMTGIDGGYTF. Written as DNA, the CDR3 is TGTGCCATCAGTGAGTCCATGACAGGGATTGATGGCGGCTACACCTTC.

The chain recombines TRBV19 with TRBJ1-1; D gene unclear. Germline CDR1 and CDR2: LNHDA and SQIVND (reference sequence). The CDR3 totals 13 residues. V lost 7 bases to trimming and J lost 2 bases, with 11 bases between them. The CDR3 DNA is TGTGCCAGTACCCCAACAGAAAACACTGAAGCTTTCTTT. Encoded protein: CASTPTENTEAFF.

In its sample, this clone was seen a few times. The rearrangement joins TRBV30 to TRBJ2-7, with D possibly being TRBD1 (5 bases). CDR3 length: 16 residues. The germline CDR1 and CDR2 sequences are GTSNPN and SVGIG (reference sequence). Trimming left V 2 bases short and J 0 bases short, with 17 bases between. The CDR3 sequence: CAWSWQGKPSSYEQYF. The CDR3 nucleotides read TGTGCCTGGAGTTGGCAGGGCAAGCCGAGCTCCTACGAGCAGTACTTC.

The chain has TRBV10-3 and TRBJ2-2; the match to TRBD2 covers 7 bases. Germline lookup yields CDR1 ENHRY and CDR2 SYGVKD. V trimming: 5 bases; J trimming: 2 bases; junction bases outside the gene matches: 8. This CDR3 is built from 16 residues. CDR3 DNA sequence: TGTGCCATCAGTTCTGTAACGGGGGGAAACACCGGGGAGCTGTTTTTT. It codes for CAISSVTGGNTGELFF.